These T cell receptor beta chains were read from a single sample in a study of radiotherapy plus CTLA-4 blockade in lung cancer. The data were produced by immunoSEQ multiplex PCR, yet TCRdb's version contains in-frame clones alone and is incomplete. This sample carries tens of thousands of clones, around 80% of them seen once, and the ten largest clones take about 4%. Source: peripheral blood, taken from a patient treated with radiotherapy plus ipilimumab. These receptors originate from a human donor with non-small cell lung cancer who had a partial response to radiotherapy plus ipilimumab. CDR3s include the opening cysteine and the closing phenylalanine or tryptophan.

V gene,J gene,CDR3 protein
TRBV7-8,TRBJ2-1,CASSHLNSGANEQFF
TRBV4-3,TRBJ2-5,CASSQDERGGAQYF
TRBV2,TRBJ2-3,CASRKDRGLGTDTQYF
TRBV30,TRBJ2-4,CAWSNLGGTKNIQYF
TRBV5-1,TRBJ2-7,CASSLVQGHNSYEQYF
TRBV7-2,TRBJ2-7,CASSLRPGSYEQYF
TRBV13,TRBJ1-1,CASSLWGENTEAFF
TRBV9,TRBJ1-4,CASSVHPAGTGATNEKLFF
TRBV16,TRBJ2-5,CASSRDIETQYF
TRBV18,TRBJ2-1,CASSPTGKNNEQFF
TRBV18,TRBJ2-7,CASSPQRQGGYEQYF
TRBV5-6,TRBJ1-1,CASTERSSVNTEAFF
TRBV29-1,TRBJ1-2,CSVASGTGIYGYTF
TRBV10-1,TRBJ2-2,CASILVGGDTGELFF
TRBV5-6,TRBJ1-3,CASSSRQGRNFGNTIYF
TRBV19,TRBJ1-1,CASSPGGLAFF
TRBV6-5,TRBJ2-2,CASRSTGWTGELFF
TRBV4-2,TRBJ2-5,CASSQARGAGQAAKETQYF
TRBV19,TRBJ2-6,CASSTQTGAGANVLTF
TRBV6-1,TRBJ2-1,CASSVENRGRNTYNEQFF
TRBV5-1,TRBJ2-2,CASSLRATNTGELFF
TRBV7-9,TRBJ1-2,CASSLVGGHYGYTF
TRBV7-9,TRBJ2-6,CASSLAGHLSGANVLTF
TRBV7-7,TRBJ2-7,CASSLTQGAGEQYF
TRBV7-8,TRBJ1-1,CASSINRVNTEAFF
TRBV7-6,TRBJ2-1,CASSQGQGSHEQFF
TRBV4-1,TRBJ1-2,CASSQGLGGYTF
TRBV6-1,TRBJ2-7,CASSELTRDGEQYF
TRBV6-5,TRBJ1-2,CASSRQGENGYTF